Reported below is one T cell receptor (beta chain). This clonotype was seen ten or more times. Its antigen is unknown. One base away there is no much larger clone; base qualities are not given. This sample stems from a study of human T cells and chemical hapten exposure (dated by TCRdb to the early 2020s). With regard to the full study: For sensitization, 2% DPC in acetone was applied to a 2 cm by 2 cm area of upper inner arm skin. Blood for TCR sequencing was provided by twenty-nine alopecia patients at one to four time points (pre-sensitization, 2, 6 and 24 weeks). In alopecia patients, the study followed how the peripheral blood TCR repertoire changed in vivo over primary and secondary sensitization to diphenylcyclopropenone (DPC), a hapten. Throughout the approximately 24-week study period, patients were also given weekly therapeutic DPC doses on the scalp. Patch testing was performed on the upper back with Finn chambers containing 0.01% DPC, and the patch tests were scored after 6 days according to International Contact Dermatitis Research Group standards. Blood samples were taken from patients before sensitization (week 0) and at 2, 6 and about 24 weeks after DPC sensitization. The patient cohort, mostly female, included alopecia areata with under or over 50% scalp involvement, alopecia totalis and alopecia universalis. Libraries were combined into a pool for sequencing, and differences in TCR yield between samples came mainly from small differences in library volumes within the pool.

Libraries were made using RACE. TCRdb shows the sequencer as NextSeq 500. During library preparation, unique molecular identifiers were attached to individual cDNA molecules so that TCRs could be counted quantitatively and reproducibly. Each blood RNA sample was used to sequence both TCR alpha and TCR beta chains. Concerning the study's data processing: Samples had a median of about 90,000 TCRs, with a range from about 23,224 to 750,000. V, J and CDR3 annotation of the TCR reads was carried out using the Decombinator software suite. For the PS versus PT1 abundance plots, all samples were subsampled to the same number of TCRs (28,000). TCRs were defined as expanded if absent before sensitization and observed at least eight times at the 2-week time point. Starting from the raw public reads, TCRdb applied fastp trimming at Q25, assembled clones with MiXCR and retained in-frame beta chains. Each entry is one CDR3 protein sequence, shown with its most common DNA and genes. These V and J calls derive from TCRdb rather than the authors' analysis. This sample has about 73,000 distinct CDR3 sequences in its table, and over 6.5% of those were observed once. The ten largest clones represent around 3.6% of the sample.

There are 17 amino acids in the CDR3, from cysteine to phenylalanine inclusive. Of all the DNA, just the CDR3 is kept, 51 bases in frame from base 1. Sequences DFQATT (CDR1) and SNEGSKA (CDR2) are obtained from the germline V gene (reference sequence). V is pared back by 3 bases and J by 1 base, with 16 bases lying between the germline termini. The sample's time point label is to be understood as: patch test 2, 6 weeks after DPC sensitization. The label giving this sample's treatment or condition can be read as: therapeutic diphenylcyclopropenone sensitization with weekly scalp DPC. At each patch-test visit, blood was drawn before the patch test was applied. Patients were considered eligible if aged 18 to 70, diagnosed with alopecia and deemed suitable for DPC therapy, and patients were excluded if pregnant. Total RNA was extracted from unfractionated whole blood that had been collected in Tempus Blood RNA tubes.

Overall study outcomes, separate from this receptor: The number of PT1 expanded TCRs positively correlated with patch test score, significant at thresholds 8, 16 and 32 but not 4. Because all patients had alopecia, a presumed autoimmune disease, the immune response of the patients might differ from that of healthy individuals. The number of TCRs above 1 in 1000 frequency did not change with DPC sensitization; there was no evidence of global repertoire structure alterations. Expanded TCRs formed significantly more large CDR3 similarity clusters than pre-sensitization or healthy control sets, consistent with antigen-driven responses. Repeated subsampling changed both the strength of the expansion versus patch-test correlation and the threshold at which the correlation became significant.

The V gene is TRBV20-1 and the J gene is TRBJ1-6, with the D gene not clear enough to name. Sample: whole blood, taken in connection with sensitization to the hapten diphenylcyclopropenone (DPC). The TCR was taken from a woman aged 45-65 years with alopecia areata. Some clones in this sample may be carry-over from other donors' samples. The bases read TGCAGTGCTAGCTTGAGGTTTAGGAGGTCCTATAATTCACCCCTCCACTTT. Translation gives CSASLRFRRSYNSPLHF.